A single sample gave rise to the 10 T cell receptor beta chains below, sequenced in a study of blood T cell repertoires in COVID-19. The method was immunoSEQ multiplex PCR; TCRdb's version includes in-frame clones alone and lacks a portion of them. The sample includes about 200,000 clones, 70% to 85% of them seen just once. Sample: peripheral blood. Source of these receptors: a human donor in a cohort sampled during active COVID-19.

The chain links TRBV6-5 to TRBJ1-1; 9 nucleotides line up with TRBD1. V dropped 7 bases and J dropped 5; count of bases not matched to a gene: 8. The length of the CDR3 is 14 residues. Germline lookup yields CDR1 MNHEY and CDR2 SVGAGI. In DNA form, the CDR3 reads TGTGCCAGCAATCCTACGGGACAGGGAACTGAAGCTTTCTTT. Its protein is CASNPTGQGTEAFF.

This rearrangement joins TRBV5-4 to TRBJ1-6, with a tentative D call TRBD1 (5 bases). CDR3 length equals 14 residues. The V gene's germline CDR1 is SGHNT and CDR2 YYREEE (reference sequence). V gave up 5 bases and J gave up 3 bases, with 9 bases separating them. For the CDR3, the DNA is TGTGCCAGCAGTGGGGCAGGCTATAATTCACCCCTCCACTTT. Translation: CASSGAGYNSPLHF.

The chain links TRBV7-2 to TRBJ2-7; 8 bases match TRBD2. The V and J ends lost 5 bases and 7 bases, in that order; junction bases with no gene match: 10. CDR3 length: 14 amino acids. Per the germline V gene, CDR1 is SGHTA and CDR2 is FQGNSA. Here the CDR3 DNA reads TGTGCCAGCAGCGCAGGAGCGGGAGTGTCTGAGCAGTACTTC. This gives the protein CASSAGAGVSEQYF.

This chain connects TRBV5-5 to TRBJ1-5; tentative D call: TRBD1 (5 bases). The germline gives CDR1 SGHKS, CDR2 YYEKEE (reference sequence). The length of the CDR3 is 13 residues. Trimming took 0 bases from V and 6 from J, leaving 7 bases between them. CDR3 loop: CASSLVGGQPQHF. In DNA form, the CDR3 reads TGTGCCAGCAGCTTGGTGGGGGGTCAGCCCCAGCATTTT.

The CDR3 DNA is TGTGCCACCACTAGACTAGGCGGCACAGATACGCAGTATTTT. It translates to CATTRLGGTDTQYF. The chain joins TRBV19 to TRBJ2-3, with D perhaps TRBD2 (6 bases). From germline, CDR1 is LNHDA and CDR2 SQIVND (reference sequence). The CDR3 consists of 14 residues. Trimming shortened V by 10 bases and J by 1 base, and 15 bases separated the two germline ends.

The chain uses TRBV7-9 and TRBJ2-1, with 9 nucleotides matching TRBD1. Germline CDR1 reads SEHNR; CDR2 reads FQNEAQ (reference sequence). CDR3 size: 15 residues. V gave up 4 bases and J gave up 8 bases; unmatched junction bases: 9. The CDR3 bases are TGTGCCAGCAGCTCCCGGGACAGGGAGGTCGATGAGCAGTTCTTC. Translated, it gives CASSSRDREVDEQFF.

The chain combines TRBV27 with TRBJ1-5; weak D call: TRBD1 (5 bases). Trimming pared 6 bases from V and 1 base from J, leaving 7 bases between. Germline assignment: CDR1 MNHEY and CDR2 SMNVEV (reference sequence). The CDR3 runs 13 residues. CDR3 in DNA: TGTGCCAGCAGGGGGCGGAGCAATCAGCCCCAGCATTTT. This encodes CASRGRSNQPQHF.

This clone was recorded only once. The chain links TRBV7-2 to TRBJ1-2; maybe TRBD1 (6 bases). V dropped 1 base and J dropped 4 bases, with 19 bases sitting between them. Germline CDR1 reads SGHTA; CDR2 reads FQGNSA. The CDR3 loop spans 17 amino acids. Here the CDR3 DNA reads TGTGCCAGCAGCTTAGAGTTCGGGGGGCTTCTAGGCTATGGCTACACCTTC. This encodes CASSLEFGGLLGYGYTF.

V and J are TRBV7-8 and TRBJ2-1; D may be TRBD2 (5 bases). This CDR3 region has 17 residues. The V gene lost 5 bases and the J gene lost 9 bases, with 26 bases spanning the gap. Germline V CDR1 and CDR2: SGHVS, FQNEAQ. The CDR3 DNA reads TGTGCCAGCAGCCCCCCTGCTCTGGACTGGACGGTCATTGAGCAGTTCTTC. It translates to CASSPPALDWTVIEQFF.

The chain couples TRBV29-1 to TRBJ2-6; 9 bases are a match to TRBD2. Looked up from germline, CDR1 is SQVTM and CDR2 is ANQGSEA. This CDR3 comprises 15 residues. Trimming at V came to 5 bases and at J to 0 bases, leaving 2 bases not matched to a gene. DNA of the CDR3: TGCAGCGTTCGTAGCGGGAGCTCTGGGGCCAACGTCCTGACTTTC. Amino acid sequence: CSVRSGSSGANVLTF.